This T cell receptor beta chain was captured in a study of T cell repertoires in cytomegalovirus infection. Study context: Recently identified HLA-C-restricted CMV epitopes and well-studied HLA-B-restricted CMV epitopes were used by the study. An indication of both CMV infection and matching HLA type came from public TCR beta signatures. Broader study findings: In two of eight donors, the top clonotype was HLA-C-restricted CMV-specific.

TCRdb re-analysed the reads in MiXCR, keeping a single row per CDR3 protein. Of 600,000 to 700,000 distinct CDR3 sequences detected, about 33% appear once; the ten largest clones hold about 18%. CDR1 and CDR2 from the germline V gene are SGHTA and FQGNSA. The CDR3 covers 15 residues. The V gene lost 0 bases and the J gene lost 3 bases, with 12 bases spanning the gap. This clonotype has just a few counts. The target antigen is unknown. The rearrangement joins TRBV7-2 to TRBJ2-7; no definite D call. This material consisted of cultured PBMCs, taken from culture after CMV antigen stimulation. The TCR sequence derives from a human donor in good health (CMV status not recorded). Some clones in this sample may be carry-over from other donors' samples. The chain's CDR3 is CASSLAHSSSYEQYF. CDR3 in DNA: TGTGCCAGCAGCTTAGCGCATAGTAGCAGCTACGAGCAGTACTTC.